Described below is a single T cell receptor (beta chain) sequence and its context. Its cognate antigen is unknown. The sample originates from a study of chemoradiotherapy in HPV16-positive cancers. The overall study: Candidate HPV-specific clones and shared TCR motifs came from a couple of HPV16-positive patients.

Profiled with immunoSEQ multiplex PCR; TCRdb holds only in-frame clones, not every one. This sample has fewer than 70,000 clones, with roughly nine tenths found just once. Whole-study findings and limits: Candidate HPV-specific clones and E7-related TCR motifs grew in tumor during treatment. HPV-responsive T-cell expansion during chemoradiotherapy was linked to improved recurrence-free survival in HPV16-positive patients. Only a couple of HPV16-positive patients supplied the functional HPV-specificity definition.

Source: blood, taken from a patient who underwent chemoradiotherapy. The receptor's source is a human donor with HPV-associated anogenital cancer.

This CDR3 reads CASSDSRGQTEAFF. The CDR3 region has the DNA TGTGCCAGTAGTGACTCCAGGGGCCAGACTGAAGCTTTCTTT. The chain couples TRBV19 to TRBJ1-1; the D gene is possibly TRBD1 (6 bases). Trimming left V 5 bases short and J 5 bases short, with 15 bases between. Looked up from germline, CDR1 is LNHDA and CDR2 is SQIVND (reference sequence). The CDR3 runs to 14 residues. Supplemented by reference TRBV19 and TRBJ1-1, the full variable domain reads DGGITQSPKYLFRKEGQNVTLSCEQNLNHDAMYWYRQDPGQGLRLIYYSQIVNDFQKGDIAEGYSVSREKKESFPLTVTSAQKNPTAFYLCASSDSRGQTEAFFGQGTRLTVV.